This T cell receptor (beta chain) was profiled in a study of shared clonotypes between healthy human individuals. This clone has a handful of counts. What it binds is unknown. The CDR3 runs to 13 residues. Germline V gene lookup returns CDR1 MDHEN and CDR2 SYDVKM. Trimming took 2 bases from V and 3 from J, leaving 7 bases between them. Study-level results: It was observed that roughly 5% of naive CD4 clonotypes were shared across several donors. Among non-shared clonotypes, generation probabilities were lower than among those shared by all four donors.

Clones were read by immunoSEQ multiplex PCR, and TCRdb kept only the in-frame ones, dropping some. The sample carries more than 2,000,000 clones, approximately 90% recorded once. The chain has TRBV28 and TRBJ1-1, with a tentative D call TRBD1 (5 bases). Input material: naive CD4+ T cells sorted from blood. Subset defined: CD45RA+ positively selected. The TCR originated in a man between 18 and 29 years old in good health. The chain's CDR3 is CASSLPGHTEAFF. CDR3 nucleotide sequence: TGTGCCAGCAGTTTACCAGGGCACACTGAAGCTTTCTTT.